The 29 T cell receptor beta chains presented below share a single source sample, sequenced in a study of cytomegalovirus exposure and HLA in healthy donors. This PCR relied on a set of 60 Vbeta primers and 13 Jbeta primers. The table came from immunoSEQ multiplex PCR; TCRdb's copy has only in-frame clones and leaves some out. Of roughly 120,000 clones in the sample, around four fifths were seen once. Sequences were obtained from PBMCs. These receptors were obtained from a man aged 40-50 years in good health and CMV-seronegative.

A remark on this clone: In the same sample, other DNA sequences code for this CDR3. The CDR3 sequence: CASSLAGARSGNTIYF. The CDR3 nucleotides are TGCGCCAGCAGCCTGGCAGGGGCCCGCTCTGGAAACACCATATATTTT. The rearrangement joins TRBV5-1 to TRBJ1-3, with TRBD1 as a possible D gene (6 bases). Germline-derived CDR1 and CDR2 are SGHRS and YFSETQ. Trimming shortened V by 4 bases and J by 0 bases, and 14 bases separated the two germline ends. This CDR3 region has 16 residues.

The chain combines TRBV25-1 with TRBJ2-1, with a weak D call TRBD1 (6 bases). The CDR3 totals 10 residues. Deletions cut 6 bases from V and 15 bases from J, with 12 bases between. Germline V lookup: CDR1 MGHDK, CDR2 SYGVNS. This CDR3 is CASRGTNWFF. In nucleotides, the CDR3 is TGTGCCAGCAGGGGGACAAATTGGTTCTTC.

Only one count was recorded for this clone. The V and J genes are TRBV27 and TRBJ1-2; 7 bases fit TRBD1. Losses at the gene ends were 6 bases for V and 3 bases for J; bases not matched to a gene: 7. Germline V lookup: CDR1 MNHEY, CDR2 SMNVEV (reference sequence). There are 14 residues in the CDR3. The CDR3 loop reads CASRETGYDYGYTF. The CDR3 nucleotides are TGTGCCAGCAGGGAGACAGGGTATGACTATGGCTACACCTTC.

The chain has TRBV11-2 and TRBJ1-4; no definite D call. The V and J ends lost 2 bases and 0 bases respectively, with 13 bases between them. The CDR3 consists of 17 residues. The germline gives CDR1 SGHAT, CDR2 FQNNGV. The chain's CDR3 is CASSLRLGRATNEKLFF. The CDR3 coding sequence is TGTGCCAGCAGCTTACGGTTAGGGAGAGCAACTAATGAAAAACTGTTTTTT.

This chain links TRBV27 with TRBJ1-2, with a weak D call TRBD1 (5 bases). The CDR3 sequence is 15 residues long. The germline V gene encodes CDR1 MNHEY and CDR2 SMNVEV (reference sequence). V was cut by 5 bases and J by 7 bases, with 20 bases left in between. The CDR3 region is CASSPNMAREVGYTF. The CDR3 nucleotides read TGTGCCAGCAGTCCCAACATGGCCAGGGAGGTTGGCTACACCTTC.

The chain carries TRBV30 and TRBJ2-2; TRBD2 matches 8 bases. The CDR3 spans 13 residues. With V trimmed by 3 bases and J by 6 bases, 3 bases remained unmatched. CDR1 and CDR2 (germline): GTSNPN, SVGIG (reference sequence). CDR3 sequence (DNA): TGTGCCTGGAGGATGCGGGAGGCCGGGGAGCTGTTTTTT. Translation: CAWRMREAGELFF.

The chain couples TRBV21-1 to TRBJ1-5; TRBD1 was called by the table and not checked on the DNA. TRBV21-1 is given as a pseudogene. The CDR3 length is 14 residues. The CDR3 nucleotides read TGTGCCAGCACCGGGACAGGGGAGGATCAGCCCCAGCATTTT. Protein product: CASTGTGEDQPQHF.

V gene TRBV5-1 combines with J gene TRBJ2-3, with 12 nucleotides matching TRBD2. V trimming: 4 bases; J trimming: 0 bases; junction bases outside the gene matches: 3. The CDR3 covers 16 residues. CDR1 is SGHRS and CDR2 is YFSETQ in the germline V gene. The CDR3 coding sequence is TGCGCCAGCAGCGCCGGACTAGCGGGGAGCACAGATACGCAGTATTTT. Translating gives CASSAGLAGSTDTQYF.

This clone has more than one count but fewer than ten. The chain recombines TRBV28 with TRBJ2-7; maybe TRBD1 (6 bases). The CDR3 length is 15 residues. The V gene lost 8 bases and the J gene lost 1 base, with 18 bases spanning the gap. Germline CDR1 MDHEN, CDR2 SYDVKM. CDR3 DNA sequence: TGTGCCAGCTCTCTTTTGGGGGACAAATCCTACGAGCAGTACTTC. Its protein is CASSLLGDKSYEQYF.

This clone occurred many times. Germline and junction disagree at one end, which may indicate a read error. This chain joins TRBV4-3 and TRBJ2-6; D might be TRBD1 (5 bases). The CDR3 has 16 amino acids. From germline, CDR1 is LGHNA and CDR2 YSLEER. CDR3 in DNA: TGCGCCAGCAGCCAAGATCACAGCTCTGGGGCCAACGGCCTGACTTTC. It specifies CASSQDHSSGANGLTF.

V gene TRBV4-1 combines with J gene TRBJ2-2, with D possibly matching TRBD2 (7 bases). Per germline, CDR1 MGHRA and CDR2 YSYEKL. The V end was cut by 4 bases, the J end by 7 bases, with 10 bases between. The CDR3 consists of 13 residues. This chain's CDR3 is CASSRGGDGELFF. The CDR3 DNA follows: TGCGCCAGCAGCCGAGGGGGGGACGGGGAGCTGTTTTTT.

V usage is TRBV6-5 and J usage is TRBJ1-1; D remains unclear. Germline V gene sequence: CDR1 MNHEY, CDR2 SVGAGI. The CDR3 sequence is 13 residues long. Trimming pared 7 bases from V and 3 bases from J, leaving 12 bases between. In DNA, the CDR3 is TGTGCCAGCAATAGAGAGGTCTACACTGAAGCTTTCTTT. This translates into CASNREVYTEAFF.

DNA of the CDR3: TGTGCCAGCAAGGTGGGGGACAGACATGAGCAGTTCTTC. Translated: CASKVGDRHEQFF. V and J are TRBV6-1 and TRBJ2-1, with 7 bases aligning to TRBD1. Germline V CDR1 and CDR2: MNHNS, SASEGT. The CDR3 is 13 amino acids. With V trimmed by 7 bases and J by 8 bases, 8 bases remained unmatched.

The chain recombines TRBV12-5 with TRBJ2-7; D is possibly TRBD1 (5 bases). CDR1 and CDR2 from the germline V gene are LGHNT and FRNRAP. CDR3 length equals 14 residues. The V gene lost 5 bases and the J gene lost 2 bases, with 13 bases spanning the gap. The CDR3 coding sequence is TGTGCTAGTGGTCCACCTCAGGGCACCTACGAGCAGTACTTC. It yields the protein CASGPPQGTYEQYF.

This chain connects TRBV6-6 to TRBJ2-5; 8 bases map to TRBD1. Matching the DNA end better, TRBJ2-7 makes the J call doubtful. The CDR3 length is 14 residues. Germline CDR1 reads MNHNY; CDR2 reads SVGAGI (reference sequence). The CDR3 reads CASSDRGFSYEQYF. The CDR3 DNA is TGTGCCAGCAGTGACAGGGGCTTTTCCTACGAGCAGTACTTC.

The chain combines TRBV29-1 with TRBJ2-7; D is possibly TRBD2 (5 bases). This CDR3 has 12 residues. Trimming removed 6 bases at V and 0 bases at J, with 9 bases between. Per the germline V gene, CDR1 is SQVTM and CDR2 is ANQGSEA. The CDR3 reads CSVGLSSYEQYF. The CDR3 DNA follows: TGCAGCGTCGGACTGAGCTCCTACGAGCAGTACTTC.

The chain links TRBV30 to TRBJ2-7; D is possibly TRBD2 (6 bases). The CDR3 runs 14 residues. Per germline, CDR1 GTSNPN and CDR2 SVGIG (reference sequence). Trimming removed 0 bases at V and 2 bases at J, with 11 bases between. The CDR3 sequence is CAWSVGRRAYEQYF. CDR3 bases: TGTGCCTGGAGTGTAGGACGGAGGGCCTACGAGCAGTACTTC.

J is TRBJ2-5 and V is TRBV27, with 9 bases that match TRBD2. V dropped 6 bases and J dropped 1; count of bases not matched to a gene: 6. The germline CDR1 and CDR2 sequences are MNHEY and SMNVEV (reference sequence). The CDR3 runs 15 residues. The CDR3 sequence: CASRGLASFQETQYF. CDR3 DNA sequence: TGTGCCAGCAGGGGACTAGCCTCATTCCAAGAGACCCAGTACTTC.

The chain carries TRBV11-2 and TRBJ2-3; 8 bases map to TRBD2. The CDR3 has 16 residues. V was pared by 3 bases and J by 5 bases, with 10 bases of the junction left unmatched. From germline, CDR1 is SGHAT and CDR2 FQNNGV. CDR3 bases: TGTGCCAGCAGCTTGCGAGCGGGGGCGGTTGGAGATACGCAGTATTTT. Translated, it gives CASSLRAGAVGDTQYF.

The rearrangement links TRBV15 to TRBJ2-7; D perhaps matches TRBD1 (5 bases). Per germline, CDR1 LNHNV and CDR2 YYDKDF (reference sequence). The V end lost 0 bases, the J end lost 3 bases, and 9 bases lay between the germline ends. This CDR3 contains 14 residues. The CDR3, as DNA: TGTGCCACCAGCAGAGACCAGGGTGGCTACGAGCAGTACTTC. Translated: CATSRDQGGYEQYF.

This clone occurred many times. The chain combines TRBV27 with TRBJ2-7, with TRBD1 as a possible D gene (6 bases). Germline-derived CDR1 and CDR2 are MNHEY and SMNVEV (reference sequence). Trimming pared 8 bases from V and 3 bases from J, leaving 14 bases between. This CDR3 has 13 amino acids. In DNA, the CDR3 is TGTGCCAGCGGAGGAAAACAGGGCTACGAGCAGTACTTC. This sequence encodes CASGGKQGYEQYF.

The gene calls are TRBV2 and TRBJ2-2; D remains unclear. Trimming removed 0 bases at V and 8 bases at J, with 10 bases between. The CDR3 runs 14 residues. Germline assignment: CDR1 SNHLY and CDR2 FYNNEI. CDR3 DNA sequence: TGTGCCAGCAGTGAAGCGGGCGTTTTAGGGGAGCTGTTTTTT. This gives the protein CASSEAGVLGELFF.

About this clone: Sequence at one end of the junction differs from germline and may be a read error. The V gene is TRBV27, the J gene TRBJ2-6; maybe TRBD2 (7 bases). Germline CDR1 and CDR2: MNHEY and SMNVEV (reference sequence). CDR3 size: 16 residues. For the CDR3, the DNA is TGTGCCAGCAGTTTTGGGGGGGCTACTGGGGCCAACGGCCTGACTTTC. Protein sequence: CASSFGGATGANGLTF. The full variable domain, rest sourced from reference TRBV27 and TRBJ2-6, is EAQVTQNPRYLITVTGKKLTVTCSQNMNHEYMSWYRQDPGLGLRQIYYSMNVEVTDKGDVPEGYKVSRKEKRNFPLILESPSPNQTSLYFCASSFGGATGANGLTFGAGSRLTVL.

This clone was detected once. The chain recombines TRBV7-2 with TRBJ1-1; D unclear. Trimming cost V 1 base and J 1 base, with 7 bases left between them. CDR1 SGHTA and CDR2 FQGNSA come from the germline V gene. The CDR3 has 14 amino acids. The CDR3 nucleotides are TGTGCCAGCAGCTTAGGCCTAGGGAACACTGAAGCTTTCTTT. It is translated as CASSLGLGNTEAFF.

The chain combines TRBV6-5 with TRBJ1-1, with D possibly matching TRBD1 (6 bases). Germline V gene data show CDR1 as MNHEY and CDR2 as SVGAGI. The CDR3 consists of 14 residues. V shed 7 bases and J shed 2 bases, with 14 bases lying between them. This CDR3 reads CASTRGQSNTEAFF. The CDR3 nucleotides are TGTGCCAGCACAAGAGGACAGTCAAACACTGAAGCTTTCTTT.

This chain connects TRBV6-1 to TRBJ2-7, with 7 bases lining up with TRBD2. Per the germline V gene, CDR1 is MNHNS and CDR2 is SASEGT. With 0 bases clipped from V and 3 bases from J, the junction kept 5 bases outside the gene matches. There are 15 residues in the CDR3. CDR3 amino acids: CASSEARGFRYEQYF. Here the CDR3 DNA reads TGTGCCAGCAGTGAAGCGCGGGGGTTCCGCTACGAGCAGTACTTC.

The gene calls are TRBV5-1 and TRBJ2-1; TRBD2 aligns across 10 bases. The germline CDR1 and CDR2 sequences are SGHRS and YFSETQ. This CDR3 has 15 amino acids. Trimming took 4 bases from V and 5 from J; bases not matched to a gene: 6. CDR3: CASSPTSGVDNEQFF. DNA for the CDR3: TGCGCCAGCAGCCCCACTAGCGGGGTTGACAATGAGCAGTTCTTC.

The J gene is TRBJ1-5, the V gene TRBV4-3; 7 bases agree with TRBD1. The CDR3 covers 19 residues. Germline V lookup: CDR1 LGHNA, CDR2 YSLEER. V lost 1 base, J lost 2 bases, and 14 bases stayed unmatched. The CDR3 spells CASSQGPAGQANGNQPQHF. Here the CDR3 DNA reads TGCGCCAGCAGCCAAGGGCCCGCCGGACAGGCAAATGGCAATCAGCCCCAGCATTTT.

The CDR3 nucleotides read TGTGCCAGTAGTATATCGGGGGTGGGTACCTATGGCTACACCTTC. Protein: CASSISGVGTYGYTF. The genes are TRBV19 and TRBJ1-2, with D tentatively TRBD1 (5 bases). Germline V CDR1 and CDR2: LNHDA, SQIVND (reference sequence). The length of the CDR3 is 15 residues. Trimming shortened V by 2 bases and J by 4 bases, and 14 bases separated the two germline ends.